What follows are 27 T cell receptor beta chains derived from one specimen sequenced in a study of shared clonotypes between healthy human individuals. Only in-frame clones appear in the TCRdb table, and some are missing; sequencing was by immunoSEQ multiplex PCR. The sample comprises some 2,100,000 clones, about 93% of which are singletons, and around 1.7% rests with the top ten. The naive CD8 population came from CD45RO-negative cells selected for CCR7, without terminally differentiated effector memory CD45RA+ cells. The sample comprised naive CD8+ T cells from PBMCs. The receptors were gathered from a man between 18 and 35 years old in good health. Some clones in this sample may be carry-over from other donors' samples.

This chain links TRBV11-2 with TRBJ1-4; D is unclear. CDR1 and CDR2 from the germline V gene are SGHAT and FQNNGV. Trimming left V 2 bases short and J 7 bases short, with 11 bases between. This CDR3 is 14 amino acids long. CDR3 nucleotide sequence: TGTGCCAGCAGCTTATCTCGCGGGCTTGAAAAACTGTTTTTT. Translating gives CASSLSRGLEKLFF.

This clone was counted once. This chain joins TRBV4-2 and TRBJ2-3; unclear D gene. This CDR3 contains 13 residues. V was cut by 5 bases and J by 2 bases, with 8 bases left in between. CDR1 and CDR2 (germline): LGHNA, YNFKEQ. The CDR3 DNA follows: TGTGCCAGCAGCGACAAATACACAGATACGCAGTATTTT. Residues: CASSDKYTDTQYF.

The chain couples TRBV27 to TRBJ1-5, with unresolved D. The CDR3 runs 15 residues. Deletions cut 5 bases from V and 4 bases from J, with 15 bases between. Germline lookup yields CDR1 MNHEY and CDR2 SMNVEV (reference sequence). For the CDR3, the DNA is TGTGCCAGCAGTCTCACCGGGATGGGAAATCAGCCCCAGCATTTT. This gives the protein CASSLTGMGNQPQHF.

The gene calls are TRBV11-2 and TRBJ2-3; D may be TRBD2 (5 bases). Trimming removed 0 bases from V and 0 bases from J, with 7 bases in between. The CDR3 runs 15 residues. The V gene's germline CDR1 is SGHAT and CDR2 FQNNGV. CDR3 in DNA: TGTGCCAGCAGCTTAGAGTTAGCGAGCACAGATACGCAGTATTTT. Protein product: CASSLELASTDTQYF.

The rearrangement joins TRBV4-3 to TRBJ2-1, with 7 positions matching TRBD1. The CDR3 loop spans 16 amino acids. V shed 1 base and J 6 bases; nucleotides not matched to a gene: 9. Per the germline V gene, CDR1 is LGHNA and CDR2 is YSLEER. The CDR3: CASSQGERGPFNEQFF. CDR3 coding DNA: TGCGCCAGCAGCCAAGGAGAGAGGGGGCCTTTCAATGAGCAGTTCTTC.

The chain is built from TRBV19 and TRBJ2-2; D may be TRBD1 (6 bases). The V gene's germline CDR1 is LNHDA and CDR2 SQIVND (reference sequence). This CDR3 spans 14 amino acids. The V end lost 5 bases, the J end lost 2 bases, and 9 bases lay between the germline ends. CDR3 region: CASSWDTNTGELFF. The CDR3 region has the DNA TGTGCCAGTAGTTGGGACACCAACACCGGGGAGCTGTTTTTT. The whole variable domain, filled in from reference TRBV19 and TRBJ2-2, reads DGGITQSPKYLFRKEGQNVTLSCEQNLNHDAMYWYRQDPGQGLRLIYYSQIVNDFQKGDIAEGYSVSREKKESFPLTVTSAQKNPTAFYLCASSWDTNTGELFFGEGSRLTVL.

This chain uses TRBV11-2 with TRBJ1-3; perhaps TRBD1 as D (5 bases). V shed 1 base and J shed 0 bases, with 13 bases lying between them. This CDR3 has 17 amino acids. Germline CDR1 is SGHAT and CDR2 is FQNNGV. CDR3 region: CASSLVTGLSSGNTIYF. CDR3 nucleotide sequence: TGTGCCAGCAGCTTAGTCACAGGCCTGAGCTCTGGAAACACCATATATTTT.

The chain couples TRBV28 to TRBJ1-1; 10 bases fit TRBD1. Looked up from germline, CDR1 is MDHEN and CDR2 is SYDVKM. The CDR3 spans 17 residues. The ends lost 4 bases at V and 3 bases at J; junction bases unmatched: 11. The CDR3 reads CASSWDRGVGLYTEAFF. In DNA, the CDR3 is TGTGCCAGCAGTTGGGACAGGGGCGTCGGGTTGTACACTGAAGCTTTCTTT.

This clone was recorded only once. V and J are TRBV7-2 and TRBJ2-1, with D hard to call. Trimming took off 9 bases at V and 6 bases at J, with 9 bases between the two ends. The germline gives CDR1 SGHTA, CDR2 FQGNSA. CDR3 length: 11 residues. The CDR3 coding sequence is TGTGCCAGTAGATTGGGCAATGAGCAGTTCTTC. Translating gives CASRLGNEQFF.

The chain is built from TRBV5-1 and TRBJ2-5, with 10 bases that match TRBD2. The CDR3 loop spans 17 amino acids. Germline CDR1 reads SGHRS; CDR2 reads YFSETQ. Losses at the gene ends were 1 base for V and 2 bases for J; bases not matched to a gene: 8. The CDR3 sequence is CASSLLVSGREQETQYF. The CDR3 DNA reads TGCGCCAGCAGCTTGCTCGTCAGCGGGAGGGAACAAGAGACCCAGTACTTC. The full variable domain, in which reference TRBV5-1 and TRBJ2-5 provide the parts outside the CDR3, is KAGVTQTPRYLIKTRGQQVTLSCSPISGHRSVSWYQQTPGQGLQFLFEYFSETQRNKGNFPGRFSGRQFSNSRSEMNVSTLELGDSALYLCASSLLVSGREQETQYFGPGTRLLVL.

The rearrangement links TRBV27 to TRBJ2-5; 15 positions agree with TRBD2. The ends lost 3 bases at V and 7 bases at J; junction bases unmatched: 6. Per the germline V gene, CDR1 is MNHEY and CDR2 is SMNVEV (reference sequence). The CDR3 contains 16 residues. This chain's CDR3 is CASSFGLAGGLGTQYF. The CDR3 DNA reads as TGTGCCAGCAGTTTTGGACTAGCGGGAGGGTTGGGGACCCAGTACTTC.

The CDR3 DNA reads as TGTGCCAGCAGCTCTAGCGGGTCCACCCTAGATACGCAGTATTTT. The encoded protein is CASSSSGSTLDTQYF. The rearrangement uses TRBV7-6 and TRBJ2-3; TRBD2 agrees at 8 bases. The CDR3 runs 15 residues. With V trimmed by 4 bases and J by 5 bases, 8 bases remained unmatched. Germline-derived CDR1 and CDR2 are SGHVS and FNYEAQ.

This chain uses TRBV19 with TRBJ2-1; a weak D match, TRBD2 (5 bases). Trimming shortened V by 6 bases and J by 1 base, and 10 bases separated the two germline ends. The CDR3 spans 14 residues. CDR1 is LNHDA, CDR2 SQIVND, per germline (reference sequence). The chain's CDR3 is CASRDSPSYNEQFF. The CDR3 DNA reads TGTGCCAGTAGGGACTCTCCTTCCTACAATGAGCAGTTCTTC.

The chain recombines TRBV5-5 with TRBJ1-2; 9 nucleotides align to TRBD1. The CDR3 loop spans 15 amino acids. CDR1 and CDR2 (germline): SGHKS, YYEKEE (reference sequence). Losses at the gene ends were 0 bases for V and 6 bases for J; bases not matched to a gene: 6. In nucleotides, the CDR3 is TGTGCCAGCAGCTTGGCTGGGACAGGGTCGAATGGCTACACCTTC. Translating gives CASSLAGTGSNGYTF. Variable domain in full (rest from reference TRBV5-5 and TRBJ1-2): DAGVTQSPTHLIKTRGQQVTLRCSPISGHKSVSWYQQVLGQGPQFIFQYYEKEERGRGNFPDRFSARQFPNYSSELNVNALLLGDSALYLCASSLAGTGSNGYTFGSGTRLTVV.

This CDR3 is CASSIQASSGNTIYF. The CDR3 DNA follows: TGTGCCAGCAGTATACAGGCTAGCTCTGGAAACACCATATATTTT. The rearrangement uses TRBV27 and TRBJ1-3, with D perhaps matching TRBD1 (5 bases). The CDR3 contains 15 residues. The V end lost 5 bases, the J end lost 0 bases, and 11 bases lay between the germline ends. Germline lookup yields CDR1 MNHEY and CDR2 SMNVEV (reference sequence).

The chain recombines TRBV7-9 with TRBJ2-7; D is ambiguous. V gave up 1 base and J gave up 0 bases, with 10 bases separating them. Germline V gene sequence: CDR1 SEHNR, CDR2 FQNEAQ (reference sequence). This CDR3 has 15 residues. The chain's CDR3 is CASSLDGPHSYEQYF. In DNA, the CDR3 is TGTGCCAGCAGCTTAGACGGGCCCCACTCCTACGAGCAGTACTTC. Filled out from reference TRBV7-9 and TRBJ2-7, the complete variable domain reads DTGVSQNPRHKITKRGQNVTFRCDPISEHNRLYWYRQTLGQGPEFLTYFQNEAQLEKSRLLSDRFSAERPKGSFSTLEIQRTEQGDSAMYLCASSLDGPHSYEQYFGPGTRLTVT.

The V and J genes are TRBV30 and TRBJ1-2; 9 bases are shared with TRBD1. The germline CDR1 and CDR2 sequences are GTSNPN and SVGIG (reference sequence). V shed 5 bases, J shed 5 bases, and the junction held 9 bases outside the gene matches. The CDR3 loop spans 14 amino acids. CDR3 sequence: CAWLPGTGWYGYTF. The CDR3 DNA reads as TGTGCCTGGCTTCCTGGGACAGGGTGGTATGGCTACACCTTC.

The J gene is TRBJ2-1, the V gene TRBV11-2, with 8 bases lining up with TRBD2. The CDR3 runs to 16 residues. J was trimmed by 4 bases and V by 3 bases; bases with no gene match: 8. Germline values: CDR1 SGHAT, CDR2 FQNNGV. CDR3 protein: CASSLGGRRLYNEQFF. DNA of the CDR3: TGTGCCAGCAGCTTGGGCGGGAGGAGGTTATACAATGAGCAGTTCTTC.

The gene calls are TRBV6-1 and TRBJ2-1; D call uncertain. The CDR3 spans 10 residues. The ends were cut back, 8 bases at V and 9 bases at J, with 8 bases in the middle. Germline V gene data show CDR1 as MNHNS and CDR2 as SASEGT. The CDR3: CASGLGEQFF. The CDR3 DNA reads TGTGCCAGCGGCTTGGGTGAGCAGTTCTTC.

As concerns this clone: Different DNA sequences within this sample yield the same CDR3. The V gene is TRBV9, the J gene TRBJ2-3; 7 nucleotides agree with TRBD1. After removal of 0 bases from V and 1 base from J, the junction contained 2 bases not matched to a gene. This CDR3 has 15 amino acids. Germline CDR1 is SGDLS and CDR2 is YYNGEE. CDR3 residues: CASSVGTGGTDTQYF. CDR3 sequence (DNA): TGTGCCAGCAGCGTAGGGACAGGAGGCACAGATACGCAGTATTTT.

This rearrangement joins TRBV4-2 to TRBJ2-3; D is possibly TRBD1 (6 bases). The CDR3 is 16 residues long. CDR1 LGHNA and CDR2 YNFKEQ come from the germline V gene. V dropped 0 bases and J dropped 2 bases, with 12 bases sitting between them. The DNA for the CDR3 is TGTGCCAGCAGCCAAGATCAGGGACAAATCACAGATACGCAGTATTTT. Protein sequence: CASSQDQGQITDTQYF.

This clone appeared a few times. The chain couples TRBV19 to TRBJ1-1; D may be TRBD1 (5 bases). The CDR3 covers 13 residues. V lost 5 bases and J 8 bases, leaving 15 bases between the germline ends. CDR1 and CDR2 from the germline V gene are LNHDA and SQIVND (reference sequence). Here the CDR3 reads CASSLLGTSEAFF. The CDR3 coding sequence is TGTGCCAGTAGTCTACTCGGGACTTCGGAAGCTTTCTTT.

This chain connects TRBV29-1 to TRBJ2-2, with 8 nucleotides matching TRBD2. After removal of 5 bases from V and 7 bases from J, the junction contained 3 bases not matched to a gene. The CDR3 sequence is 12 residues long. The germline V gene has CDR1 SQVTM and CDR2 ANQGSEA. The CDR3 DNA reads TGCAGCGTTCTGGCGGGGGGCGGGGAGCTGTTTTTT. Amino acid sequence: CSVLAGGGELFF.

The chain has TRBV19 and TRBJ1-2; weak D call: TRBD1 (5 bases). CDR1 and CDR2 from the germline V gene are LNHDA and SQIVND (reference sequence). The CDR3 is 12 residues long. The ends were cut back, 5 bases at V and 4 bases at J, with 8 bases in the middle. The CDR3 sequence is CASSGGTYGYTF. The DNA for the CDR3 is TGTGCCAGTAGTGGGGGGACCTATGGCTACACCTTC. Full variable domain (remainder filled in from reference TRBV19 and TRBJ1-2): DGGITQSPKYLFRKEGQNVTLSCEQNLNHDAMYWYRQDPGQGLRLIYYSQIVNDFQKGDIAEGYSVSREKKESFPLTVTSAQKNPTAFYLCASSGGTYGYTFGSGTRLTVV.

The chain has TRBV13 and TRBJ2-7; tentative D call: TRBD1 (5 bases). The CDR3 is made up of 16 amino acids. Germline V lookup: CDR1 PRHDT, CDR2 FYEKMQ (reference sequence). The V end was cut by 2 bases, the J end by 0 bases, with 14 bases between. This CDR3 reads CASSLRRGELSYEQYF. The DNA for the CDR3 is TGTGCCAGCAGCTTAAGAAGGGGCGAGCTCTCCTACGAGCAGTACTTC.

The chain is built from TRBV6-6 and TRBJ1-2, with 7 bases identical to TRBD1. Germline V gene lookup returns CDR1 MNHNY and CDR2 SVGAGI (reference sequence). Germline trimming cut 4 bases from V and 8 bases from J; bases unmatched to any gene: 1. The CDR3 is made up of 11 amino acids. The CDR3 DNA sequence: TGTGCCAGCAGTTCGGGACAGGGCTACACCTTC. This encodes CASSSGQGYTF.

This chain connects TRBV9 to TRBJ2-2; no definite D call. CDR3 length: 13 amino acids. V lost 4 bases, J lost 3 bases, and 7 bases lay in between. Germline assignment: CDR1 SGDLS and CDR2 YYNGEE. CDR3 nucleotides: TGTGCCAGCAGCAACCAGTACACCGGGGAGCTGTTTTTT. This encodes CASSNQYTGELFF.